This TCR beta chain was profiled in a study of T cells in Graves' hyperthyroidism and ophthalmopathy. V lost 9 bases and J lost 5, with 15 bases in between. This CDR3 is built from 14 residues. Germline lookup yields CDR1 KGHDR and CDR2 SFDVKD. The cohort's ophthalmopathy patients, a group with duration under 3 months, had a Clinical Activity Score of at least 3 and a NOSPECS grade of at least 4. Patients with uncontrolled infections, other autoimmune diseases, pregnancy or lactation were excluded. Orbital computed tomography and thyroid ultrasound, together with serum TRAb and thyroxine and clinical symptoms, were used for diagnoses. Fresh peripheral blood, about 9.3 ml, yielded the PBMCs. The CDR3 regions of TCR beta were amplified from RNA transcripts. HTBI primers were employed in a first-round RT-PCR of the TCR CDR3. Each CDR3 protein is one row after TCRdb ran MiXCR on the multiplex PCR reads. The sample gives 700,000 or so distinct CDR3 sequences, more than 14% of which show up once; approximately 12% is in the top ten.

The sample consisted of blood. This chain links TRBV24-1 with TRBJ2-2; D unclear. This TCR was sampled from a woman aged 45-59 years with Graves' ophthalmopathy. The chain's CDR3 is CATEGPGVTGELFF. In nucleotides, the CDR3 is TGTGCCACCGAAGGACCGGGTGTGACCGGGGAGCTGTTTTTT.